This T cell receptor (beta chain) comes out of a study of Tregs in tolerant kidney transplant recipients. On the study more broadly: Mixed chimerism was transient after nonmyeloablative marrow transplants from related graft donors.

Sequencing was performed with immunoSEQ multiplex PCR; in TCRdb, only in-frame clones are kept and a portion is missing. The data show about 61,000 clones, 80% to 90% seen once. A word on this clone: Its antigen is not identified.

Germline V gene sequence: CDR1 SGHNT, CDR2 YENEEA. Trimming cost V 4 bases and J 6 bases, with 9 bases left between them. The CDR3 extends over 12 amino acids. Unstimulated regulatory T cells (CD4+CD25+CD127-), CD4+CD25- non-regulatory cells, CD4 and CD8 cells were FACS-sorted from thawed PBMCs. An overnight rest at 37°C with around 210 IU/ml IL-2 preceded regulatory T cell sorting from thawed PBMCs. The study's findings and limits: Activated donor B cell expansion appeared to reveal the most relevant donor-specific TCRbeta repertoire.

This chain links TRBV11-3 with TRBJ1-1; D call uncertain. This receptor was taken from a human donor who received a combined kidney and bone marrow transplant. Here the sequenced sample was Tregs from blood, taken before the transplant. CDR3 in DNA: TGTGCCAGCAGCTCCGGGCGGGCTGAAGCTTTCTTT. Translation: CASSSGRAEAFF.